Here is one TCR beta chain with its context. Its cognate antigen is unknown. V was trimmed by 1 base and J by 5 bases, leaving 19 bases between them. Germline V gives CDR1 SGHNT, CDR2 YYREEE (reference sequence). There are 17 residues in the CDR3. Deep-level running was used for the assay. Original methodology: Junction-only sequences without quality scores were provided by ImmunoSEQ, so filtering was different. Generated by immunoSEQ multiplex PCR, the TCRdb table keeps only in-frame clones and is missing some. V and J calls and clone size are given by that table; D and trimming were obtained from the DNA. The sample holds tens of thousands of clones; 60% to 65% are singletons and the top ten take roughly 49%. The sample belongs to a study of shared clonotypes between healthy human individuals. Findings and limits, study-wide: The study's rarefaction showed incomplete sorted-subset sequencing despite large depth.

The chain joins TRBV5-4 to TRBJ2-1, with unresolved D. The specimen was memory CD8+ T cells sorted from blood. Subset in this sample: CD45RO+ cells pooled with CCR7-negative TemRA cells. The clonotype originates from a man aged 30-40 years in good health. CDR3 amino acids: CASSLTQAINPDNEQFF. The CDR3 nucleotides are TGTGCCAGCAGCTTGACCCAGGCAATAAATCCTGACAATGAGCAGTTCTTC.